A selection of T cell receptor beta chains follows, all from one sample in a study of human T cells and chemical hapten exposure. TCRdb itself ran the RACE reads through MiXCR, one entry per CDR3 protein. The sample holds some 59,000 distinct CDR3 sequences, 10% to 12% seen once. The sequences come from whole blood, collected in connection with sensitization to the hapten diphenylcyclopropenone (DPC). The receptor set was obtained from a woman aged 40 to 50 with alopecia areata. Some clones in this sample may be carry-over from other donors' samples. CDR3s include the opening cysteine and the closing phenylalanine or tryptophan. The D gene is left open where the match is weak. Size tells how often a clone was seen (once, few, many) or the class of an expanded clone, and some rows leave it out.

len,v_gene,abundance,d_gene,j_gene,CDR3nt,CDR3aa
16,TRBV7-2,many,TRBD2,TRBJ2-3,TGTGCCAGCAGCTACCTAGCGGGAGCTGGCACAGATACGCAGTATTTT,CASSYLAGAGTDTQYF
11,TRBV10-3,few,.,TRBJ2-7,TGTGCCATCAGGAGCGAAAACGAGCAGTACTTC,CAIRSENEQYF
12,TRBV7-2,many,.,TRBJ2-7,TGTGCCAGCAGCTCCACTGGCTACGAGCAGTACTTC,CASSSTGYEQYF
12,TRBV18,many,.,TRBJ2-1,TGTGCCAGCACAGAGGGGGGCGATGAGCAGTTCTTC,CASTEGGDEQFF
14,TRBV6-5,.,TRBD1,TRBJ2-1,TGTGCCAGCAGCCTGGGACAGGGCTACAATGAGCAGTTCTTC,CASSLGQGYNEQFF
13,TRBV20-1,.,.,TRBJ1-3,TGCAGTGCATGGGACCCCCGAGGAAACACCATATATTTT,CSAWDPRGNTIYF
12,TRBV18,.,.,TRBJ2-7,TGTGCCAGCTCATCGGTCCCCTACGAGCAGTACTTC,CASSSVPYEQYF
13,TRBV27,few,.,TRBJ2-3,TGTGCCAGCAGTTTATCAGTTAGTGGTACGCAGTATTTT,CASSLSVSGTQYF
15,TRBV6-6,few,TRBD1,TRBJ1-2,TGTGCCAGCACCCCCGCCACAGGGGGCCTTGGTGGCTACACCTTC,CASTPATGGLGGYTF
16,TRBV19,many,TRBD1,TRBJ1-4,TGTGCCACCACCCAGTCCTACAGGGGCCTGGCTGAAAAACTGTTTTTT,CATTQSYRGLAEKLFF
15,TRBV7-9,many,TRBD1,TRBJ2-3,TGTGCCAGCAGCCCAAAAGGGCAGGGGGCAGATACGCAGTATTTT,CASSPKGQGADTQYF
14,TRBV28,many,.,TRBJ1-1,TGTGCCAGCAGCCCATCCAGGGGCTACACTGAAGCTTTCTTT,CASSPSRGYTEAFF
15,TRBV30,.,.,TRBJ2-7,TGTGCCTGGACCTTCTCTACCAGTTGGTCCTACGAGCAGTACTTC,CAWTFSTSWSYEQYF
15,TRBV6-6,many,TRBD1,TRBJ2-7,TGTGCCAGCAGCCCCCGGGACAGGGGTACCTACGAGCAGTACTTC,CASSPRDRGTYEQYF
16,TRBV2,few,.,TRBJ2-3,TGTGCCAGCAGTGGAGCCCCGGGACGAAGCACAGATACGCAGTATTTT,CASSGAPGRSTDTQYF
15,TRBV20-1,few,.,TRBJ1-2,TGCAGTGCTAGAGATCCGGCGGACGCACTTCGCGGCTACACCTTC,CSARDPADALRGYTF
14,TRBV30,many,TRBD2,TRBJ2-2,TGTGCCTGGAGTAGACTAGCGGGCACCGGGGAGCTGTTTTTT,CAWSRLAGTGELFF
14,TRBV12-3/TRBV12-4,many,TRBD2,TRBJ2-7,TGTGCCACCTTAACTAGCGGGGGATCCTACGAGCAGTACTTC,CATLTSGGSYEQYF
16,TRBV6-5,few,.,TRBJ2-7,TGTGCCAGCAGTTACTCGGGACATTTGATCTCCTACGAGCAGTACTTC,CASSYSGHLISYEQYF
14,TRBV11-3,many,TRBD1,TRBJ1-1,TGTGCCAGCAGCTCAAGGGGGCAAAACACTGAAGCTTTCTTT,CASSSRGQNTEAFF
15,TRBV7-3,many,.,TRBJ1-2,TGTGCCAGCAGCCCAACGACAGGAGGAGACCATGGCTACACCTTC,CASSPTTGGDHGYTF
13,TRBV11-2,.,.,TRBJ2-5,TGTGCCAGCAGCCCCCGAGCTCGGGAGACCCAGTACTTC,CASSPRARETQYF
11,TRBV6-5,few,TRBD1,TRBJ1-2,TGTGCCAGCAGTTCTGACAGGGACTACACCTTC,CASSSDRDYTF
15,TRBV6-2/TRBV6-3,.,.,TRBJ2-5,TGTGCCAGCAGTTACCTCCGGGGCGCCCAAGAGACCCAGTACTTC,CASSYLRGAQETQYF
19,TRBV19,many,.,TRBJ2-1,TGTGCCAGTAGTCGTAGGGGGGTGACAGGGACCCCCTATGGGAATGAGCAGTTCTTC,CASSRRGVTGTPYGNEQFF
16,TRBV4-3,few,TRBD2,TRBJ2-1,TGCGCCAGCAGCCAGGGGGCCCTAGCGGGAGCATATGAGCAGTTCTTC,CASSQGALAGAYEQFF
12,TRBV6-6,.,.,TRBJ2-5,TGTGCCAGCAGTTACGGGGGGGAGACCCAGTACTTC,CASSYGGETQYF
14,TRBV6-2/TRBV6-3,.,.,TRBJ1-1,TGTGCCAGCAGTACCCCAGGGTGGAACACCGAAGCTCTCTTT,CASSTPGWNTEALF